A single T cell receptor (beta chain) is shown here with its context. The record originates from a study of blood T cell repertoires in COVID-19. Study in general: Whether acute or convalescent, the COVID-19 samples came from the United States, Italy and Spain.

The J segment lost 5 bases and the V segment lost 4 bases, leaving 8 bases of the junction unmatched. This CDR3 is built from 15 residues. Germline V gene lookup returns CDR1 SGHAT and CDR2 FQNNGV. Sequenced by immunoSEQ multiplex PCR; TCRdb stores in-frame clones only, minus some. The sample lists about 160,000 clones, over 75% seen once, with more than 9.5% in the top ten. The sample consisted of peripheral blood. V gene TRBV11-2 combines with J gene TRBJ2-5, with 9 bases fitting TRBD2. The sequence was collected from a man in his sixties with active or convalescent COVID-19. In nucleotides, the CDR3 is TGTGCCAGCAGCTCTCGCGGGGGGGGTCGGGAGACCCAGTACTTC. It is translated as CASSSRGGGRETQYF.